Following are 10 T cell receptor beta chains from one sample sequenced in a study of T cell responses to AZD1222 COVID-19 vaccine. Assay used: immunoSEQ multiplex PCR; TCRdb lists only in-frame clones, some missing. Of 100,000 to 130,000 clones listed, approximately 86% are singletons. Sequenced here: peripheral blood, sampled on day 0 of AZD1222 vaccination. These receptors all stem from an adult in good health.

As to this clone: This sample also contains other DNA sequences that code for the same CDR3. The rearrangement uses TRBV7-2 and TRBJ1-5; no firm D call. The length of the CDR3 is 13 residues. Between the trimmed V and J ends, which lost 4 bases and 1 base, there was a span of 5 bases. The germline gives CDR1 SGHTA, CDR2 FQGNSA. As DNA, the CDR3 is TGTGCCAGCAGCTCTGGGAGCAATCAGCCCCAGCATTTT. Residues: CASSSGSNQPQHF.

This clone was seen only once. The chain links TRBV10-3 to TRBJ1-1; unclear D gene. The CDR3 loop spans 13 amino acids. Trimming removed 6 bases from V and 1 base from J, with 9 bases in between. Germline assignment: CDR1 ENHRY and CDR2 SYGVKD. The CDR3 region has the DNA TGTGCCATCAGATTTGACCAGAACACTGAAGCTTTCTTT. Its protein product is CAIRFDQNTEAFF.

The chain couples TRBV18 to TRBJ2-3; 10 bases map to TRBD2. There are 16 residues in the CDR3. Trimming took 3 bases from V and 4 from J; bases not matched to a gene: 7. CDR1 is KGHSH, CDR2 LQKENI, per germline. The DNA of the CDR3 is TGTGCCAGCTCACCCCGGTTAGCGGGGGGAGCAGATACGCAGTATTTT. Its translation is CASSPRLAGGADTQYF.

This chain joins TRBV28 and TRBJ2-1; 8 bases agree with TRBD2. CDR3 length: 18 residues. Trimming removed 2 bases from V and 7 bases from J; junction bases left unmatched: 16. Germline V gene lookup returns CDR1 MDHEN and CDR2 SYDVKM. The CDR3 loop reads CASSLGGAPGLGLNEQFF. CDR3 bases: TGTGCCAGCAGTTTAGGGGGGGCCCCGGGACTAGGGCTAAATGAGCAGTTCTTC.

The chain recombines TRBV10-3 with TRBJ1-1; 7 nucleotides line up with TRBD1. This CDR3 is 13 amino acids long. CDR1 is ENHRY and CDR2 is SYGVKD in the germline V gene. Losses at the gene ends were 2 bases for V and 13 bases for J; bases not matched to a gene: 10. DNA for the CDR3: TGTGCCATCAGTGAGCCCGGGACAGTAAAAAGTTTCTTT. This encodes CAISEPGTVKSFF.

The chain joins TRBV3-1 (or the pseudogene TRBV3-2) to TRBJ2-7, with 9 positions matching TRBD2. The CDR3 is 17 residues long. V gave up 1 base and J gave up 3 bases; unmatched junction bases: 10. Germline CDR1 reads LGHDT; CDR2 reads YNNKEL (reference sequence). CDR3 sequence: CASSQACCKRGVYEQYF. Here the CDR3 DNA reads TGTGCCAGCAGCCAAGCTTGTTGTAAGCGGGGGGTCTACGAGCAGTACTTC.

The chain uses TRBV7-9 and TRBJ1-5; D is ambiguous. This CDR3 comprises 16 residues. Per germline, CDR1 SEHNR and CDR2 FQNEAQ (reference sequence). V lost 1 base and J lost 1, with 11 bases in between. CDR3 region: CASSLDGARSNQPQHF. The CDR3 coding sequence is TGTGCCAGCAGCTTAGATGGTGCGAGGAGCAATCAGCCCCAGCATTTT.

This chain uses TRBV2 with TRBJ1-6, with D possibly matching TRBD1 (6 bases). CDR1 SNHLY and CDR2 FYNNEI come from the germline V gene. This CDR3 comprises 15 residues. V lost 2 bases, J lost 10 bases, and 15 bases lay in between. CDR3 region: CASSEWGARVSPLHF. The CDR3 nucleotides are TGTGCCAGCAGTGAATGGGGGGCAAGAGTGTCACCCCTCCACTTT. Together with reference TRBV2 and TRBJ1-6, the CDR3 gives the full variable domain: EPEVTQTPSHQVTQMGQEVILRCVPISNHLYFYWYRQILGQKVEFLVSFYNNEISEKSEIFDDQFSVERPDGSNFTLKIRSTKLEDSAMYFCASSEWGARVSPLHFGNGTRLTVT.

The J gene is TRBJ1-2, the V gene TRBV5-8; no clear D. The CDR3 loop spans 14 amino acids. The V end was cut by 4 bases, the J end by 5 bases, with 15 bases between. Germline V CDR1 and CDR2: SGHTS, YDEGEE. The CDR3 nucleotides read TGTGCCAGCAGCCCAAGGCCAGGCGGGTATGGCTACACCTTC. It yields the protein CASSPRPGGYGYTF.

The chain has TRBV4-1 and TRBJ1-1, with TRBD1 matching over 7 bases. CDR3 length equals 16 residues. J lost 4 bases, V lost 4 bases, and 12 bases had no gene match. Germline-derived CDR1 and CDR2 are MGHRA and YSYEKL. CDR3 sequence reads: CASSPHQLNRGTEAFF. CDR3 bases: TGCGCCAGCAGCCCTCACCAATTGAACAGGGGCACTGAAGCTTTCTTT.